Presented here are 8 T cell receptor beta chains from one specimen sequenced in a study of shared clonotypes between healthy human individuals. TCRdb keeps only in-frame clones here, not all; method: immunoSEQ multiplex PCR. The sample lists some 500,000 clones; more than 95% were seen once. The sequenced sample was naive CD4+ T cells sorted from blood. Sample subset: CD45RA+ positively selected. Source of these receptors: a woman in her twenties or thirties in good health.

The CDR3 coding sequence is TGTGCCAGCAGTTTGGGCAGGAGATACACCGGGGAGCTGTTTTTT. Translating it yields CASSLGRRYTGELFF. This chain joins TRBV28 and TRBJ2-2, with D uncertain. V lost 3 bases and J 3 bases, leaving 11 bases between the germline ends. The CDR3 length is 15 residues. CDR1 MDHEN and CDR2 SYDVKM come from the germline V gene.

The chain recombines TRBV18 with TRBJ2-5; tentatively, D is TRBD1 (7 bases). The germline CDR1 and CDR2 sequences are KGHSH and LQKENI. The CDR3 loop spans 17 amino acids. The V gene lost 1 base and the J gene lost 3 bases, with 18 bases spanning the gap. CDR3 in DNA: TGTGCCAGCTCACCACTGGTGAGGGGGCGCGGGGAAGAGACCCAGTACTTC. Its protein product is CASSPLVRGRGEETQYF. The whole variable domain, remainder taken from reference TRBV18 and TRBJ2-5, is NAGVMQNPRHLVRRRGQEARLRCSPMKGHSHVYWYRQLPEEGLKFMVYLQKENIIDESGMPKERFSAEFPKEGPSILRIQQVVRGDSAAYFCASSPLVRGRGEETQYFGPGTRLLVL.

This chain's CDR3 is CAWSGKGEGAYEQYF. In nucleotides, the CDR3 is TGTGCCTGGAGCGGGAAAGGGGAGGGCGCCTACGAGCAGTACTTC. The chain joins TRBV30 to TRBJ2-7, with TRBD2 identical over 7 bases. The germline gives CDR1 GTSNPN, CDR2 SVGIG (reference sequence). There are 15 residues in the CDR3. V lost 3 bases to trimming and J lost 2 bases; unmatched junction nucleotides: 10.

This chain's CDR3 is CASKVGSANEKLFF. The CDR3 DNA reads TGTGCCAGCAAGGTGGGGTCAGCTAATGAAAAACTGTTTTTT. V is TRBV2 and J is TRBJ1-4, with D unresolved. This CDR3 comprises 14 residues. V shed 7 bases and J shed 3 bases, with 12 bases lying between them. From germline, CDR1 is SNHLY and CDR2 FYNNEI.

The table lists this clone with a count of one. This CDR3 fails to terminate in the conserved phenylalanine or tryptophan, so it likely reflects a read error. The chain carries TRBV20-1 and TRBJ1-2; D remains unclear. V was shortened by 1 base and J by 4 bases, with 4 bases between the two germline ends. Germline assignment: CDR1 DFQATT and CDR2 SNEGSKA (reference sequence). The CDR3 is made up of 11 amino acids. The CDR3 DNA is TGCAGTGCTAGAGCCAGCTATGGCTACACCCTC. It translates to CSARASYGYTL.

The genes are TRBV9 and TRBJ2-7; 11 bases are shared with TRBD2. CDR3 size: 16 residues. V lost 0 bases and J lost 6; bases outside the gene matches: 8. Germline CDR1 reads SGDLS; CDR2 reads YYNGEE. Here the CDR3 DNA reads TGTGCCAGCAGCGTAGATCCACTAGCGGGAGTTGGCGAGCAGTACTTC. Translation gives CASSVDPLAGVGEQYF.

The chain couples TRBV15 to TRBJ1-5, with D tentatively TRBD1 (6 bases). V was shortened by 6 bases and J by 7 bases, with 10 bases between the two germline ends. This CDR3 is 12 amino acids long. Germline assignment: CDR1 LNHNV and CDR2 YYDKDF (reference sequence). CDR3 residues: CATRGGGQPQHF. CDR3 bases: TGTGCCACCAGGGGGGGCGGGCAGCCCCAGCATTTT. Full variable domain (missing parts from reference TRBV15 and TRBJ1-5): DAMVIQNPRYQVTQFGKPVTLSCSQTLNHNVMYWYQQKSSQAPKLLFHYYDKDFNNEADTPDNFQSRRPNTSFCFLDIRSPGLGDTAMYLCATRGGGQPQHFGDGTRLSIL.

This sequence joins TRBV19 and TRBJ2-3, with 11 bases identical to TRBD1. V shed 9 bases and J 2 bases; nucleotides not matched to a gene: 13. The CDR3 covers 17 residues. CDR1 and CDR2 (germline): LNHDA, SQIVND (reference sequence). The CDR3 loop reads CASRGGQGGVVTDTQYF. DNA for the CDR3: TGTGCCAGCCGAGGGGGACAGGGGGGAGTTGTCACAGATACGCAGTATTTT.